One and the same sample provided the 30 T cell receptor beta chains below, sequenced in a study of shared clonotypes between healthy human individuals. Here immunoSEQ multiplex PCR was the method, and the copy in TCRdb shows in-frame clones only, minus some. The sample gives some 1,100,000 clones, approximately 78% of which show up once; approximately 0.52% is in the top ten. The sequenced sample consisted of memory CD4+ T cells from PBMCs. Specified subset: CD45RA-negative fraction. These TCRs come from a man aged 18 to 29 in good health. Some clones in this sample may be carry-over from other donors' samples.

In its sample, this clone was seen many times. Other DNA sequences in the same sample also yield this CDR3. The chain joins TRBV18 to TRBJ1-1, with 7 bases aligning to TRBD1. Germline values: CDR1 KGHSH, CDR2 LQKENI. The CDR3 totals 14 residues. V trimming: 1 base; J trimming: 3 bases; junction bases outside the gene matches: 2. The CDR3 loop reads CASSPQGADTEAFF. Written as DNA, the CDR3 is TGTGCCAGCTCACCACAGGGGGCGGACACTGAAGCTTTCTTT.

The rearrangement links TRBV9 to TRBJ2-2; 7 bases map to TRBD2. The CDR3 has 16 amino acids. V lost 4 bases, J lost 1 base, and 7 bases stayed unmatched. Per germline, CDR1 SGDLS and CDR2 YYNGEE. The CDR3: CASSRAGLQNTGELFF. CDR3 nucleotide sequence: TGTGCCAGCAGCAGAGCGGGACTCCAGAACACCGGGGAGCTGTTTTTT. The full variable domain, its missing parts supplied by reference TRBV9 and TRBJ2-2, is DSGVTQTPKHLITATGQRVTLRCSPRSGDLSVYWYQQSLDQGLQFLIQYYNGEERAKGNILERFSAQQFPDLHSELNLSSLELGDSALYFCASSRAGLQNTGELFFGEGSRLTVL.

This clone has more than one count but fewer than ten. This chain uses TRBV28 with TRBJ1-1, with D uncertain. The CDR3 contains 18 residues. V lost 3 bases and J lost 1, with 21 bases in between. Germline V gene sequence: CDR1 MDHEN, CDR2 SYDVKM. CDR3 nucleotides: TGTGCCAGCAGTTTGACGGCCGCCTTGCTTATCGGGAACACTGAAGCTTTCTTT. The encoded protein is CASSLTAALLIGNTEAFF. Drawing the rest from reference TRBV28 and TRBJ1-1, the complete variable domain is DVKVTQSSRYLVKRTGEKVFLECVQDMDHENMFWYRQDPGLGLRLIYFSYDVKMKEKGDIPEGYSVSREKKERFSLILESASTNQTSMYLCASSLTAALLIGNTEAFFGQGTRLTVV.

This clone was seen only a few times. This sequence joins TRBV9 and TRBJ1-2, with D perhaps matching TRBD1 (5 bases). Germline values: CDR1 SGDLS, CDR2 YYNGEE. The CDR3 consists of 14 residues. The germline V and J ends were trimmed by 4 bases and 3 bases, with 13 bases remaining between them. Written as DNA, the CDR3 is TGTGCCAGCAGCCTAAGATCACAGGACTATGGCTACACCTTC. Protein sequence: CASSLRSQDYGYTF. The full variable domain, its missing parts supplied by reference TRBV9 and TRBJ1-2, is DSGVTQTPKHLITATGQRVTLRCSPRSGDLSVYWYQQSLDQGLQFLIQYYNGEERAKGNILERFSAQQFPDLHSELNLSSLELGDSALYFCASSLRSQDYGYTFGSGTRLTVV.

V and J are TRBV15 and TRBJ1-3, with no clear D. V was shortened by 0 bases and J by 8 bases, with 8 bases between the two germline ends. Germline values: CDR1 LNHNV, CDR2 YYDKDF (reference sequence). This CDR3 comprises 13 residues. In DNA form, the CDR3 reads TGTGCCACCAGCAGAGATGGGAGGGACACCATATATTTT. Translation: CATSRDGRDTIYF.

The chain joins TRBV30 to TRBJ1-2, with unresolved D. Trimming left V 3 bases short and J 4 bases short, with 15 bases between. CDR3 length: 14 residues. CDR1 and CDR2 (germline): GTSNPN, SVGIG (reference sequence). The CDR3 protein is CAWSRQVGSYGYTF. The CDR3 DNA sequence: TGTGCCTGGAGCCGGCAGGTGGGAAGCTATGGCTACACCTTC.

The CDR3 sequence: CASSAGQGSGELFF. CDR3 nucleotides: TGTGCCAGCAGTGCCGGACAGGGATCCGGGGAGCTGTTTTTT. The rearrangement links TRBV6-1 to TRBJ2-2; 8 nucleotides line up with TRBD1. The CDR3 has 14 amino acids. V lost 4 bases to trimming and J lost 6 bases; unmatched junction nucleotides: 4. Per the germline V gene, CDR1 is MNHNS and CDR2 is SASEGT.

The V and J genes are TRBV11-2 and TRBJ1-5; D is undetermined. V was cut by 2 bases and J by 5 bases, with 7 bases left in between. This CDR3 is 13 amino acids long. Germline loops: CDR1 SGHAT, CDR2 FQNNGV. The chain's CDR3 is CASSLHSYQPQHF. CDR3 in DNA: TGTGCCAGCAGCTTACACAGCTATCAGCCCCAGCATTTT.

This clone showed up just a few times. CDR3 amino acids: CASTISEGGGYTF. The DNA of the CDR3 is TGTGCCAGTACCATTAGCGAGGGAGGGGGCTACACCTTC. The chain recombines TRBV19 with TRBJ1-2, with unresolved D. V lost 7 bases to trimming and J lost 8 bases, with 17 bases between them. The V gene's germline CDR1 is LNHDA and CDR2 SQIVND (reference sequence). The CDR3 loop spans 13 amino acids.

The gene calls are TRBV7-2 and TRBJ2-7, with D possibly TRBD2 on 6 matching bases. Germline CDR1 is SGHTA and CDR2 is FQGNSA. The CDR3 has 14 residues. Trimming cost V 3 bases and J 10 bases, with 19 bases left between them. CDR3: CASSLRGAGPSQYF. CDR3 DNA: TGTGCCAGCAGCTTGCGGGGTGCGGGACCCTCTCAGTACTTC.

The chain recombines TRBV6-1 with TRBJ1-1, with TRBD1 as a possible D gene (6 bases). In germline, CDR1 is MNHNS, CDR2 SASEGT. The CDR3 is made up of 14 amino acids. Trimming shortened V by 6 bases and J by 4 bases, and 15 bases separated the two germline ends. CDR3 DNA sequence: TGTGCCAGCAGCCAGTTACAGGGCGCCACTGAAGCTTTCTTT. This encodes CASSQLQGATEAFF.

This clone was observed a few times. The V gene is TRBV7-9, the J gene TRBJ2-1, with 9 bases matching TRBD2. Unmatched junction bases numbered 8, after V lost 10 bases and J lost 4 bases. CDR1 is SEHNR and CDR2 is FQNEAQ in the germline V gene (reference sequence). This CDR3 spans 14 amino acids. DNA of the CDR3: TGTGCCATCCCTAGCGGGGCTGGGTACAATGAGCAGTTCTTC. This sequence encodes CAIPSGAGYNEQFF.

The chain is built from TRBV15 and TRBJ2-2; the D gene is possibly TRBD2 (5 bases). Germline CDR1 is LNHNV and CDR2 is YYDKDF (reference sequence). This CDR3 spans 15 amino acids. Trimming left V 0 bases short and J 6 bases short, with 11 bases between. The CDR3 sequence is CATSRDRRTAGELFF. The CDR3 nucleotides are TGTGCCACCAGCAGAGATCGGAGGACCGCCGGGGAGCTGTTTTTT.

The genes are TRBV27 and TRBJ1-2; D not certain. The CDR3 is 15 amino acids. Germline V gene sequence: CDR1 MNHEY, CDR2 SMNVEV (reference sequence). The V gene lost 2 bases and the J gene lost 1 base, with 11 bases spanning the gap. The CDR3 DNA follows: TGTGCCAGCAGTTTACGCGGGATGCTTAACTATGGCTACACCTTC. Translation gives CASSLRGMLNYGYTF.

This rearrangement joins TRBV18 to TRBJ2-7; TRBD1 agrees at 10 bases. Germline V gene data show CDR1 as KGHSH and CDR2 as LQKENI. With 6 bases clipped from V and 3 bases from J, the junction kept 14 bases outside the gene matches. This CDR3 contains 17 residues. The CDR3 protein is CASSRHQGTGVRYEQYF. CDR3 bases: TGTGCCAGCTCTCGCCACCAGGGGACAGGGGTCCGCTACGAGCAGTACTTC. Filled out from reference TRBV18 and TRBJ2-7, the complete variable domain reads NAGVMQNPRHLVRRRGQEARLRCSPMKGHSHVYWYRQLPEEGLKFMVYLQKENIIDESGMPKERFSAEFPKEGPSILRIQQVVRGDSAAYFCASSRHQGTGVRYEQYFGPGTRLTVT.

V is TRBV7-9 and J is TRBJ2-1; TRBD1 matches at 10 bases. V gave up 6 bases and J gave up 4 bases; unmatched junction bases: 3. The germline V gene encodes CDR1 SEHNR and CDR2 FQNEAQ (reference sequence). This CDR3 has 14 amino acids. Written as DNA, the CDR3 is TGTGCCAGCAGAGTGGGACAGGGGTACAATGAGCAGTTCTTC. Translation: CASRVGQGYNEQFF.

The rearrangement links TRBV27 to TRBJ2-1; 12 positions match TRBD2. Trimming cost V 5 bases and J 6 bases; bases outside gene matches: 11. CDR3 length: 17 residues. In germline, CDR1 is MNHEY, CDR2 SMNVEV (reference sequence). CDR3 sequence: CASSPPSGRARANEQFF. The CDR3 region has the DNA TGTGCCAGCAGTCCCCCTAGCGGGAGGGCCCGGGCCAATGAGCAGTTCTTC.

CDR3 region: CASSQEGDRDEKLFF. CDR3 nucleotide sequence: TGTGCCAGCAGCCAAGAAGGGGACAGGGATGAAAAACTGTTTTTT. The J gene is TRBJ1-4, the V gene TRBV4-2; 9 bases map to TRBD1. CDR1 is LGHNA, CDR2 YNFKEQ, per germline. J gave up 6 bases and V 0 bases, and 2 bases lay outside the gene matches. This CDR3 is 15 amino acids long.

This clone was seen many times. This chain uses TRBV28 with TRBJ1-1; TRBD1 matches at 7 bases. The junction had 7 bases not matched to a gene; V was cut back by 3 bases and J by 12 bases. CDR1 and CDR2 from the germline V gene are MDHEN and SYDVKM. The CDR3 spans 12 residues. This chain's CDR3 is CASSFQGVRSFF. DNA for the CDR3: TGTGCCAGCAGTTTTCAGGGGGTGCGATCTTTCTTT.

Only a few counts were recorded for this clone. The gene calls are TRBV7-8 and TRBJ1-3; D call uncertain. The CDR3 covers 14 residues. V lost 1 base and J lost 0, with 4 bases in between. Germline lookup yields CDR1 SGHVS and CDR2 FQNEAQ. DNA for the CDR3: TGTGCCAGCAGCTTAGGAGTCTCTGGAAACACCATATATTTT. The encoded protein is CASSLGVSGNTIYF.

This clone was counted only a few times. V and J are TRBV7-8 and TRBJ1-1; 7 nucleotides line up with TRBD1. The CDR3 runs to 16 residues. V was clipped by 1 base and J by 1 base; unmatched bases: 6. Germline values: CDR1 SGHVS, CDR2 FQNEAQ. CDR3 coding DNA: TGTGCCAGCAGCTTAGGGTACAGGGGTACGAACACTGAAGCTTTCTTT. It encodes CASSLGYRGTNTEAFF.

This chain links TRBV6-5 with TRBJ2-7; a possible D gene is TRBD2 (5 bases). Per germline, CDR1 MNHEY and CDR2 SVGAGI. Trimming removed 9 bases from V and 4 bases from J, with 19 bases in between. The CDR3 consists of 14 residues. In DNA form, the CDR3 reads TGTGCCAGATTCCCGGGCACGGGGTCATACGAGCAGTACTTC. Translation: CARFPGTGSYEQYF.

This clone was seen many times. The CDR3 nucleotides read TGTGCCTGGACGGGGGGTTTCCAAGAGACCCAGTACTTC. Encoded protein: CAWTGGFQETQYF. The chain uses TRBV30 and TRBJ2-5, with TRBD2 matching 7 bases. Looked up from germline, CDR1 is GTSNPN and CDR2 is SVGIG (reference sequence). With 4 bases clipped from V and 1 base from J, the junction kept 3 bases outside the gene matches. CDR3 length: 13 amino acids.

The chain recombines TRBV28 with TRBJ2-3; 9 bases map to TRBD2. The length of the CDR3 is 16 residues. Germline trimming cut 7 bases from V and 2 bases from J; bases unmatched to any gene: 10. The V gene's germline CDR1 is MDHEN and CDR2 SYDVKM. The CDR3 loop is CASTYQSGRNTDTQYF. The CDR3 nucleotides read TGTGCCAGCACATACCAGAGCGGGAGGAACACAGATACGCAGTATTTT.

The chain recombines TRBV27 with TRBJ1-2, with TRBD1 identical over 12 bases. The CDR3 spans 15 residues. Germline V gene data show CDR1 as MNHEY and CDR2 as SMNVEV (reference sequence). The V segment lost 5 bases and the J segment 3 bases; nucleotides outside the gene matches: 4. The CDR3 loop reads CASSPGQGADYGYTF. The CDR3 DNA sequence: TGTGCCAGCAGTCCGGGACAGGGGGCCGACTATGGCTACACCTTC.

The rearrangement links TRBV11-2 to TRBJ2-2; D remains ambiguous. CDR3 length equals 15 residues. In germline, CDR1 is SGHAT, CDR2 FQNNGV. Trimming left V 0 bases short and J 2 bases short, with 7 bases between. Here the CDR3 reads CASSLEGGNTGELFF. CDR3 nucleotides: TGTGCCAGCAGCTTAGAGGGCGGAAACACCGGGGAGCTGTTTTTT. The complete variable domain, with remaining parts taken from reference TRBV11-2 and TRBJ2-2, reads EAGVAQSPRYKIIEKRQSVAFWCNPISGHATLYWYQQILGQGPKLLIQFQNNGVVDDSQLPKDRFSAERLKGVDSTLKIQPAKLEDSAVYLCASSLEGGNTGELFFGEGSRLTVL.

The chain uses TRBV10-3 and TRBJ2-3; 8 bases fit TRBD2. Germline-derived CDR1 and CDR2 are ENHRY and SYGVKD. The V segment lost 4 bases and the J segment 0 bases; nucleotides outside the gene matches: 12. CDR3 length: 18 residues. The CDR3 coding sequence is TGTGCCATCAGTGTAAGGGCGGGGCTAGCGGGTAGCACAGATACGCAGTATTTT. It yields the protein CAISVRAGLAGSTDTQYF.

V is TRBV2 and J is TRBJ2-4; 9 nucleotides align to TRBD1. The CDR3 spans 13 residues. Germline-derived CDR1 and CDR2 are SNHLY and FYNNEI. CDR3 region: CAGQGLAKNIQYF. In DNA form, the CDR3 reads TGTGCGGGACAGGGACTAGCCAAAAACATTCAGTACTTC.

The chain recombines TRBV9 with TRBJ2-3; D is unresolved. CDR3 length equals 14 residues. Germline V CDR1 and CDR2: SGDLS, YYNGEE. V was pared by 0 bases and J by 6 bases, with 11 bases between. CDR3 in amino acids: CASSVGGQADTQYF. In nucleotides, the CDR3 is TGTGCCAGCAGCGTAGGAGGTCAGGCGGATACGCAGTATTTT.

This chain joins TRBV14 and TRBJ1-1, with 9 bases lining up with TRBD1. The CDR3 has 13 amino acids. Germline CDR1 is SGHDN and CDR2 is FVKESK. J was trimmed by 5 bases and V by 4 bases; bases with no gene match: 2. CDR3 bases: TGTGCCAGCAGCCGGGACAGGGAAACTGAAGCTTTCTTT. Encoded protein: CASSRDRETEAFF.